A single sample is the source of the 10 T cell receptor beta chains below, sequenced in a study of identical twins. TCRdb processed the 5' RACE reads anew with MiXCR; each CDR3 protein has one entry. Here the sample spans roughly 690,000 distinct CDR3 sequences, around 6.1% being singletons. What was sequenced was naive T cells sorted from blood. Receptors originate from a man younger than 35 in good health.

The chain joins TRBV18 to TRBJ1-2; D is ambiguous. In germline, CDR1 is KGHSH, CDR2 LQKENI. The CDR3 has 13 residues. V lost 0 bases and J lost 5, with 7 bases in between. CDR3 coding DNA: TGTGCCAGCTCACCACCGTATGATTATGGCTACACCTTC. This translates into CASSPPYDYGYTF.

At least ten counts were recorded for this clonotype. The rearrangement links TRBV9 to TRBJ2-1; no firm D call. The ends were cut back, 0 bases at V and 3 bases at J, with 10 bases in the middle. This CDR3 comprises 15 residues. Germline CDR1 is SGDLS and CDR2 is YYNGEE. The CDR3 region is CASSVDHFYYNEQFF. The CDR3 DNA follows: TGTGCCAGCAGCGTAGACCACTTCTACTACAATGAGCAGTTCTTC. Combining the CDR3 with reference TRBV9 and TRBJ2-1 gives the whole variable domain DSGVTQTPKHLITATGQRVTLRCSPRSGDLSVYWYQQSLDQGLQFLIQYYNGEERAKGNILERFSAQQFPDLHSELNLSSLELGDSALYFCASSVDHFYYNEQFFGPGTRLTVL.

There are many counts of this clonotype. The V and J genes are TRBV11-3 and TRBJ2-1, with 9 bases matching TRBD2. The V segment lost 1 base and the J segment 4 bases; nucleotides outside the gene matches: 5. This CDR3 has 16 residues. The germline gives CDR1 SGHNT, CDR2 YENEEA. Written as DNA, the CDR3 is TGTGCCAGCAGCTTAGGAGTAGCGGGAGAGTACAATGAGCAGTTCTTC. Amino acid sequence: CASSLGVAGEYNEQFF. Filled out from reference TRBV11-3 and TRBJ2-1, the complete variable domain reads EAGVVQSPRYKIIEKKQPVAFWCNPISGHNTLYWYLQNLGQGPELLIRYENEEAVDDSQLPKDRFSAERLKGVDSTLKIQPAELGDSAVYLCASSLGVAGEYNEQFFGPGTRLTVL.

This clonotype was detected many times. The rearrangement joins TRBV7-2 to TRBJ2-2, with D possibly being TRBD2 (6 bases). The CDR3 runs 15 residues. V was shortened by 1 base and J by 9 bases, with 15 bases between the two germline ends. Germline CDR1 is SGHTA and CDR2 is FQGNSA. This CDR3 is CASSLVVSAGRELFF. Written as DNA, the CDR3 is TGTGCCAGCAGCTTAGTTGTTTCGGCGGGAAGGGAGCTGTTTTTT.

The rearrangement uses TRBV6-1 and TRBJ2-2; 11 nucleotides agree with TRBD2. Germline CDR1 reads MNHNS; CDR2 reads SASEGT. The CDR3 spans 16 residues. J was trimmed by 6 bases and V by 3 bases; bases with no gene match: 6. The CDR3 reads CASSDRSGRVAGELFF. The CDR3 coding sequence is TGTGCCAGCAGTGACCGTAGCGGGAGGGTGGCCGGGGAGCTGTTTTTT.

This clonotype was detected a few times. V and J are TRBV27 and TRBJ2-6; D gene unclear. The germline V gene encodes CDR1 MNHEY and CDR2 SMNVEV (reference sequence). The CDR3 length is 16 residues. The ends were cut back, 3 bases at V and 0 bases at J, with 9 bases in the middle. The CDR3 protein is CASSFHALSGANVLTF. In DNA, the CDR3 is TGTGCCAGCAGTTTCCACGCACTCTCTGGGGCCAACGTCCTGACTTTC.

In this sample, this clonotype turned up a few times. The chain has TRBV4-3 and TRBJ2-7; D not resolved. V was pared by 0 bases and J by 0 bases, with 18 bases between. Germline V gene data show CDR1 as LGHNA and CDR2 as YSLEER. The CDR3 has 18 amino acids. The CDR3: CASSQDPPGDLSSYEQYF. Here the CDR3 DNA reads TGCGCCAGCAGCCAAGATCCCCCTGGGGATCTAAGCTCCTACGAGCAGTACTTC.

This clonotype was recorded many times. The rearrangement links TRBV4-3 to TRBJ1-1; no clear D. The CDR3 loop spans 13 amino acids. Trimming took 4 bases from V and 7 from J, leaving 13 bases between them. Per the germline V gene, CDR1 is LGHNA and CDR2 is YSLEER. This CDR3 is CASSPSGYGEAFF. The CDR3 DNA reads TGCGCCAGCAGCCCTTCCGGGTACGGTGAAGCTTTCTTT.

This clonotype was detected many times. The rearrangement uses TRBV27 and TRBJ1-5; 11 nucleotides match TRBD1. J lost 7 bases, V lost 5 bases, and 10 bases had no gene match. The CDR3 sequence is 16 residues long. Germline CDR1 and CDR2: MNHEY and SMNVEV (reference sequence). In nucleotides, the CDR3 is TGTGCCAGCAGTCCAACCTTGGACAGGGGGCGGCAGCCCCAGCATTTT. Its protein is CASSPTLDRGRQPQHF.

This clonotype occurred a few times. The chain is built from TRBV9 and TRBJ2-2; possibly TRBD2 for D (6 bases). The CDR3 has 14 residues. Germline assignment: CDR1 SGDLS and CDR2 YYNGEE. V lost 0 bases and J lost 6, with 9 bases in between. The chain's CDR3 is CASSVVWGAGELFF. CDR3 in DNA: TGTGCCAGCAGCGTAGTATGGGGGGCCGGGGAGCTGTTTTTT.